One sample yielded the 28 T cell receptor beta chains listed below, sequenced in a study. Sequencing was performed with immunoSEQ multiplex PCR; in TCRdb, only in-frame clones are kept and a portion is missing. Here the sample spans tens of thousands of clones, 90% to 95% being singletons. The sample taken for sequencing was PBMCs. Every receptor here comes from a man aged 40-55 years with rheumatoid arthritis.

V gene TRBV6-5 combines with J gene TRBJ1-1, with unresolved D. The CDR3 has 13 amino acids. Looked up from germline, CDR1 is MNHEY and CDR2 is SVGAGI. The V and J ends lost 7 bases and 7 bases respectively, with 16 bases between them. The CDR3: CASNLALWGEAFF. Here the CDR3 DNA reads TGTGCCAGCAACTTGGCCCTTTGGGGTGAAGCTTTCTTT.

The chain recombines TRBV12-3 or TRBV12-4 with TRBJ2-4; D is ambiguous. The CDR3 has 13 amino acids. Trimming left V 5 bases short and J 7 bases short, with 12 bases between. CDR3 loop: CASSPSKGNIQYF. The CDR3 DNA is TGTGCCAGCAGTCCCAGTAAAGGGAACATTCAGTACTTC.

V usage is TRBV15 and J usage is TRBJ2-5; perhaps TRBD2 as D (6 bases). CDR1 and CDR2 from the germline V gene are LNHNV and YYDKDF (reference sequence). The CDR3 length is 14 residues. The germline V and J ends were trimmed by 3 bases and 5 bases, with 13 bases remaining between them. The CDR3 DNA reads TGTGCCACCAGCAGCGGGACTGGCGGGGAGACCCAGTACTTC. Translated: CATSSGTGGETQYF. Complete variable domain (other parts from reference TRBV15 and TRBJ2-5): DAMVIQNPRYQVTQFGKPVTLSCSQTLNHNVMYWYQQKSSQAPKLLFHYYDKDFNNEADTPDNFQSRRPNTSFCFLDIRSPGLGDTAMYLCATSSGTGGETQYFGPGTRLLVL.

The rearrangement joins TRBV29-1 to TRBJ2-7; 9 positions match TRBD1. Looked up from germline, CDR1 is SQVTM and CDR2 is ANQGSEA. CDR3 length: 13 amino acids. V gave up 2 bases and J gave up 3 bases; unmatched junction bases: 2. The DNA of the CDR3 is TGCAGCGTTGAAAGGGGACAGGGCTACGAGCAGTACTTC. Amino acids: CSVERGQGYEQYF.

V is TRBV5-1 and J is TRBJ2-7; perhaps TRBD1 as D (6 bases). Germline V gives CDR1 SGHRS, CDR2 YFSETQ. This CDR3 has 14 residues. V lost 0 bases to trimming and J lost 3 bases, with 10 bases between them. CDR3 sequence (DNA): TGCGCCAGCAGCTTGGACAGGGCCTTCTACGAGCAGTACTTC. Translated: CASSLDRAFYEQYF.

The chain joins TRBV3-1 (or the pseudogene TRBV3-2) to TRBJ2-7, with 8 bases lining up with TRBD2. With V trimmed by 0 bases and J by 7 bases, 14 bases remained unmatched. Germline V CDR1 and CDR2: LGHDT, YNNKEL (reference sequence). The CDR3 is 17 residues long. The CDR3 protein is CASSQDRSQRGKWEQYF. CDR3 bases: TGTGCCAGCAGCCAAGATCGTTCTCAGCGGGGGAAATGGGAGCAGTACTTC.

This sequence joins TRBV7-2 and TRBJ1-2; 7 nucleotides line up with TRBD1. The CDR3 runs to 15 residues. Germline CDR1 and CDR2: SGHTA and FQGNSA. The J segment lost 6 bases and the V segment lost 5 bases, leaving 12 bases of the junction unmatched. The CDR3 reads CASSPWGQYLDGYTF. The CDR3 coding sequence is TGTGCCAGCAGCCCATGGGGACAGTACCTCGATGGCTACACCTTC.

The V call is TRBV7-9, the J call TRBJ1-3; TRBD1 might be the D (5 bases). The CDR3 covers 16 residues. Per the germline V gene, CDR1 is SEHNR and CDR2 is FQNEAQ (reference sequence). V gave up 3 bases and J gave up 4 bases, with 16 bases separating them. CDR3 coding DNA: TGTGCCAGCAGCTTTTATGTCGGGACCCGAGGAAACACCATATATTTT. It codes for CASSFYVGTRGNTIYF.

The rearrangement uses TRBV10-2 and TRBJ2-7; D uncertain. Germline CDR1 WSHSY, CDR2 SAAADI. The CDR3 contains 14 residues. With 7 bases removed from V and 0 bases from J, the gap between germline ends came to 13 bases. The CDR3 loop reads CASTEPRASYEQYF. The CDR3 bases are TGCGCCAGCACCGAGCCCCGTGCCTCCTACGAGCAGTACTTC.

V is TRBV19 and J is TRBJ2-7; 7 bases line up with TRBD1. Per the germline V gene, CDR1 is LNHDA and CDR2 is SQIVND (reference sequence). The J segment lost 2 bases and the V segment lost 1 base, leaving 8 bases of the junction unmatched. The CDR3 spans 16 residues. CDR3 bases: TGTGCCAGTAGTATAGGGACCGGGACAGCAACCTACGAGCAGTACTTC. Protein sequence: CASSIGTGTATYEQYF.

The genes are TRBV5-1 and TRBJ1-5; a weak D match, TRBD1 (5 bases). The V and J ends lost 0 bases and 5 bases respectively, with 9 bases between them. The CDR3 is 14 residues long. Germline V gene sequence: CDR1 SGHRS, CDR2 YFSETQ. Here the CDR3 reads CASSLGGEYQPQHF. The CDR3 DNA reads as TGCGCCAGCAGCTTGGGAGGGGAGTATCAGCCCCAGCATTTT. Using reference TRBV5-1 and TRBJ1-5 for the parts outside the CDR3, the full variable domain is KAGVTQTPRYLIKTRGQQVTLSCSPISGHRSVSWYQQTPGQGLQFLFEYFSETQRNKGNFPGRFSGRQFSNSRSEMNVSTLELGDSALYLCASSLGGEYQPQHFGDGTRLSIL.

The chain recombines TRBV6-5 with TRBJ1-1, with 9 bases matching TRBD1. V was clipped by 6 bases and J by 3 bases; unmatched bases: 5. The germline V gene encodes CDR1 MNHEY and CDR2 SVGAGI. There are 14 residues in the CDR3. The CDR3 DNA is TGTGCCAGCAGAGGGACAGGGTCCTACACTGAAGCTTTCTTT. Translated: CASRGTGSYTEAFF.

The CDR3 bases are TGTGCCAGCAGCCTCCGGGACAGGGACCGTAATGAAAAACTGTTTTTT. Translation gives CASSLRDRDRNEKLFF. The chain has TRBV5-4 and TRBJ1-4; TRBD1 matches at 9 bases. CDR3 size: 16 residues. With 4 bases clipped from V and 4 bases from J, the junction kept 8 bases outside the gene matches. Germline values: CDR1 SGHNT, CDR2 YYREEE (reference sequence).

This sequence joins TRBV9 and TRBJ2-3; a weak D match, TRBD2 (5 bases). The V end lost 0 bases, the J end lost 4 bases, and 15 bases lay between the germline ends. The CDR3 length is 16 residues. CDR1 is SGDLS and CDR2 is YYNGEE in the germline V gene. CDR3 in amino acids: CASSVVYIGGADTQYF. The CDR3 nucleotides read TGTGCCAGCAGCGTAGTTTACATCGGAGGAGCAGATACGCAGTATTTT.

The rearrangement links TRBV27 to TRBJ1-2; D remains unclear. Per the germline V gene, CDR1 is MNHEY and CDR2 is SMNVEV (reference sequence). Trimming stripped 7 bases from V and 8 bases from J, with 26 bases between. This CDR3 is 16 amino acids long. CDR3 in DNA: TGTGCCAGCAAGGGTGGTGAGGGAAAAACCCAAACGGGCTACACCTTC. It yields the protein CASKGGEGKTQTGYTF.

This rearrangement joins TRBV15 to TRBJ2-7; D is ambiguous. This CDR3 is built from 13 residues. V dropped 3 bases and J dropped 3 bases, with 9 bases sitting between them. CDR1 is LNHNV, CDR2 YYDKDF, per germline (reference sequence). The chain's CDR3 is CATSRGKDYEQYF. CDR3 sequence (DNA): TGTGCCACCAGCAGGGGAAAAGACTACGAGCAGTACTTC. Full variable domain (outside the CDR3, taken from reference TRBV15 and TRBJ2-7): DAMVIQNPRYQVTQFGKPVTLSCSQTLNHNVMYWYQQKSSQAPKLLFHYYDKDFNNEADTPDNFQSRRPNTSFCFLDIRSPGLGDTAMYLCATSRGKDYEQYFGPGTRLTVT.

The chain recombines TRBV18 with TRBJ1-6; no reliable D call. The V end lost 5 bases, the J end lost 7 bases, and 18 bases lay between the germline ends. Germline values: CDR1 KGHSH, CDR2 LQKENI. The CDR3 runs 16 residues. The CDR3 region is CASSSPGRQKNSPLHF. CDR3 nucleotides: TGTGCCAGCTCATCCCCCGGGAGGCAGAAAAATTCACCCCTCCACTTT.

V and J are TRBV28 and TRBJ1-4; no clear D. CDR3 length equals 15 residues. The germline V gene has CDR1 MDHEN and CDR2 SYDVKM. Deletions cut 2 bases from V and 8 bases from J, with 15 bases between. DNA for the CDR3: TGTGCCAGCAGTTTAAACCGGGGTATACGGGAAAAACTGTTTTTT. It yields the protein CASSLNRGIREKLFF.

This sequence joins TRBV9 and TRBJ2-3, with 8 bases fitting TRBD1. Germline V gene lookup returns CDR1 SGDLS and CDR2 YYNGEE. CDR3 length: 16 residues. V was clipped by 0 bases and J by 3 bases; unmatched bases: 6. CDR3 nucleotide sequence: TGTGCCAGCAGCGTAGATGGGCAGGGGGCTACAGATACGCAGTATTTT. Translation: CASSVDGQGATDTQYF.

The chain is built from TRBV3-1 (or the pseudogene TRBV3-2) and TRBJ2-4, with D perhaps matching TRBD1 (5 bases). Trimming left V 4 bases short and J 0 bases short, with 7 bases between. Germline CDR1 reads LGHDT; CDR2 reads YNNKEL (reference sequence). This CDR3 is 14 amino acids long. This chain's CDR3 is CASSLQGAKNIQYF. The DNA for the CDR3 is TGTGCCAGCAGCCTTCAGGGAGCCAAAAACATTCAGTACTTC.

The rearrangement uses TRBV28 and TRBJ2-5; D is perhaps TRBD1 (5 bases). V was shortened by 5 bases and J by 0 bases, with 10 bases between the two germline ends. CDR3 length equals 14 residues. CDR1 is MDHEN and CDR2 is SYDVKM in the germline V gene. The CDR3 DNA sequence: TGTGCCAGCAGTCTTTCAGGGTACCAAGAGACCCAGTACTTC. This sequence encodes CASSLSGYQETQYF.

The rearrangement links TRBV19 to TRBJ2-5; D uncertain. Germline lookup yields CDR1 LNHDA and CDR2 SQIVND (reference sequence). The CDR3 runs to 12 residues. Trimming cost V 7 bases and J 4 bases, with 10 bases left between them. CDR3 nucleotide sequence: TGTGCCAGTATGGCTTGGGGAGAGACCCAGTACTTC. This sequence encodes CASMAWGETQYF.

The CDR3 reads CASSQDVGKGANTGELFF. Written as DNA, the CDR3 is TGCGCCAGCAGCCAAGATGTGGGGAAAGGCGCGAACACCGGGGAGCTGTTTTTT. The chain joins TRBV4-3 to TRBJ2-2; D is undetermined. Germline V gives CDR1 LGHNA, CDR2 YSLEER. The CDR3 covers 18 residues. With 0 bases removed from V and 0 bases from J, the gap between germline ends came to 14 bases.

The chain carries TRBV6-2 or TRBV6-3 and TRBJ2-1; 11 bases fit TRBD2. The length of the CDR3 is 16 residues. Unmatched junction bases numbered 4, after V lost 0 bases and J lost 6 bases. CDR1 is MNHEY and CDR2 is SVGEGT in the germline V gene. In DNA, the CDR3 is TGTGCCAGCAGTTACTCAGCTAGCGGGAGGTTCAATGAGCAGTTCTTC. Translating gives CASSYSASGRFNEQFF.

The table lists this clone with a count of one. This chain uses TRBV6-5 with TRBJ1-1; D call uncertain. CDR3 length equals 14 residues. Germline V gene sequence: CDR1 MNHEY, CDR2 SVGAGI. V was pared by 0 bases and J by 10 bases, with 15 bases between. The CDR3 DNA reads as TGTGCCAGCAGTTACTCGCGCGGCGGATTCCGAGCTTTCTTT. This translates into CASSYSRGGFRAFF.

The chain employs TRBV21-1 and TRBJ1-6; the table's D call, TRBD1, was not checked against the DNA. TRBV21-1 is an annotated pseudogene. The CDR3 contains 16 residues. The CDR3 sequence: CASRAARTGNNSPLHF. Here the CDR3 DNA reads TGTGCCAGCAGAGCGGCCCGGACAGGGAATAATTCACCCCTCCACTTT.

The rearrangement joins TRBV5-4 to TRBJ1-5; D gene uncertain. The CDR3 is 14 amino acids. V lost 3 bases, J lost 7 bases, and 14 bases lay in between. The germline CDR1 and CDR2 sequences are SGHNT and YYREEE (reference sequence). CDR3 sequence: CASSSGPTNQPQHF. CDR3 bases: TGTGCCAGCAGCTCGGGCCCGACCAACCAGCCCCAGCATTTT.

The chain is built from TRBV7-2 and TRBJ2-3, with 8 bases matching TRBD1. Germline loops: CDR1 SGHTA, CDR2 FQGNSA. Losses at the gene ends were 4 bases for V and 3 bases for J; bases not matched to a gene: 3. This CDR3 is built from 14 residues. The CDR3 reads CASSSGQGTDTQYF. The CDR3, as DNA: TGTGCCAGCAGCTCAGGACAGGGTACAGATACGCAGTATTTT.